This T cell receptor beta chain was profiled in a study of cytomegalovirus exposure and HLA in healthy donors. Researchers ran the PCR with 60 Vbeta and 13 Jbeta primers. TCRdb keeps only in-frame clones here, not all; method: immunoSEQ multiplex PCR. The data show some 150,000 clones, 65% to 85% seen once. The CDR3 has 14 residues. Trimming pared 3 bases from V and 5 bases from J, leaving 13 bases between. Germline V gene lookup returns CDR1 SGHTA and CDR2 FQGNSA. The specimen sequenced was PBMCs. V and J are TRBV7-2 and TRBJ1-1; tentatively, D is TRBD1 (5 bases). The receptor was isolated from a woman between 50 and 59 years old in good health and CMV-seropositive. The DNA for the CDR3 is TGTGCCAGCAGCTTTTGGCAGGGATCAACTGAAGCTTTCTTT. Its protein product is CASSFWQGSTEAFF.